This record concerns one T cell receptor beta chain sequence. This clonotype was detected ten times or more. Its binding antigen is unknown. Base quality data are lacking; no much larger clone is found one base away. The CDR3 has 15 amino acids, counting the end cysteine and phenylalanine. The only DNA kept is the CDR3, 45 bases in frame from the first base. Trimming at the junction amounts to 4 bases on V and 6 bases on J, and the germline ends lie 17 bases apart. The method was RT-PCR. Instrument on record: Illumina HiSeq 2500. Through fastp at Q25 and MiXCR, TCRdb rebuilt clones from the public reads, retaining in-frame beta chains. Each entry is one CDR3 protein sequence, shown with its most common DNA and genes. This sample has under 750,000 distinct CDR3 sequences in its table, and about 12% of those were observed once. Clones ranked in the top ten supply more than 8.5% of the sample. The data stem from a study of response to subunit inactivated influenza vaccine (dated by TCRdb to 2017 to 2018). Study-level background: To follow how T cells responded to a trivalent subunit inactivated influenza vaccine, the researchers relied on deep quantitative profiling of the T cell receptor repertoire.

Broader findings and caveats from the paper: The authors proposed that each seasonal influenza vaccination may bring in only a limited number of new T cells.

The sequenced sample was PBMCs from blood, obtained on the day of vaccination. The chain is encoded by TRBV12-3 or TRBV12-4 joined to TRBJ2-3; a tentative D call is TRBD1 (6 bases match). The sequence was collected from a man in his forties or fifties who received an inactivated influenza vaccine. Donor details come from another sample of the same person, matched by shared clones. CDR3 sequence: CASSSPPRGRDTQYF. The DNA sequence is given as TGTGCCAGCAGTTCTCCCCCCAGGGGAAGGGATACGCAGTATTTT.